This is a list of T cell receptor beta chains from one sample in a study of T cell responses to AZD1222 COVID-19 vaccine. Profiling relied on immunoSEQ multiplex PCR, and the TCRdb table lists in-frame clones only, not all of them. The data show 110,000 to 150,000 clones, more than 90% seen once. The sample here was peripheral blood, taken on day 0 of AZD1222 vaccination. Receptors originate from an adult in good health. Each CDR3 is given with its conserved first and last residue. The order of the fields is clone size, D gene, V gene, CDR3 length, J gene, CDR3 protein, CDR3 DNA. The D gene is left open where the match is weak. Clone size is given for some rows only: seen once, a few or many times, or a class if the clone is expanded.

>NA|NA|TRBV5-4|15|TRBJ2-6
CASSQRGYGANVLTF
TGTGCCAGCAGCCAAAGAGGGTATGGGGCCAACGTCCTGACTTTC
>once|NA|TRBV3-1/TRBV3-2|15|TRBJ2-7
CASSQDSSRAVEQYF
TGTGCCAGCAGCCAAGATTCTTCCAGGGCGGTCGAGCAGTACTTC
>once|NA|TRBV4-1|13|TRBJ2-3
CASRRTRTDTQYF
TGCGCCAGCCGTCGCACCAGGACAGATACGCAGTATTTT
>once|NA|TRBV5-1|12|TRBJ1-4
CASAGVGEKLFF
TGCGCCAGCGCCGGGGTTGGTGAAAAACTGTTTTTT
>NA|NA|TRBV10-3|15|TRBJ1-4
CAISDGQRGGEKLFF
TGTGCCATCAGTGACGGACAAAGGGGGGGAGAAAAACTGTTTTTT
>NA|NA|TRBV5-1|14|TRBJ2-5
CASSLGRTQETQYF
TGCGCCAGCAGCTTGGGACGGACCCAAGAGACCCAGTACTTC
>NA|NA|TRBV15|14|TRBJ2-7
CATSRGGDVYEQYF
TGTGCCACCAGCAGAGGAGGGGACGTCTACGAGCAGTACTTC
>NA|NA|TRBV2|14|TRBJ2-4
CASSVGGGKNIQYF
TGTGCCAGCAGTGTCGGAGGGGGAAAAAACATTCAGTACTTC
>NA|NA|TRBV2|16|TRBJ1-6
CASSEVGGRNSSPLHF
TGTGCCAGCAGTGAAGTAGGGGGGAGGAATAGTTCACCCCTCCACTTT
>NA|NA|TRBV11-1|11|TRBJ1-1
CASSLNTEAFF
TGTGCCAGCAGCCTAAACACTGAAGCTTTCTTT
>NA|TRBD2|TRBV7-3|17|TRBJ2-1
CASSLSRGAGGYNEQFF
TGTGCCAGCAGCTTAAGCCGTGGGGCGGGAGGCTACAATGAGCAGTTCTTC
>NA|TRBD1|TRBV5-1|14|TRBJ2-3
CATRTGKKTDTQYF
TGCGCCACCAGGACAGGGAAGAAGACAGATACGCAGTATTTT
>NA|NA|TRBV2|13|TRBJ2-3
CASCRWEADTQYF
TGTGCCAGCTGTCGATGGGAGGCAGATACGCAGTATTTT
>NA|NA|TRBV11-2|15|TRBJ2-5
CASSSPRGGAETQYF
TGTGCCAGCAGCTCGCCCCGTGGGGGGGCTGAGACCCAGTACTTC
>few|TRBD1|TRBV3-1/TRBV3-2|14|TRBJ1-2
CASSPPGQPYGYTF
TGTGCCAGCAGCCCCCCGGGACAGCCGTATGGCTACACCTTC
>NA|NA|TRBV7-9|12|TRBJ2-7
CASSLATYEQYF
TGTGCCAGCAGCTTGGCGACCTACGAGCAGTACTTC